The 11 T cell receptor beta chains presented below share a single source sample, sequenced in a study of T cell repertoires in cytomegalovirus infection. One entry per CDR3 protein results from TCRdb running MiXCR on the reads. Of about 260,000 distinct CDR3 sequences listed, around 15% are singletons. Input material: PBMCs. These receptors were obtained from a human donor in good health (CMV status not recorded). Some clones in this sample may be carry-over from other donors' samples.

This clonotype was seen a handful of times. V is TRBV5-6 and J is TRBJ2-7, with TRBD1 identical over 7 bases. The V gene end was trimmed by 3 bases and the J gene end by 1 base; junction bases not matched to a gene: 7. Germline V gene data show CDR1 as SGHDT and CDR2 as YYEEEE. The CDR3 is 15 amino acids. The CDR3, as DNA: TGTGCCAGCAGCTCCTTGGGGACAGCATCCTACGAGCAGTACTTC. Translating gives CASSSLGTASYEQYF. Using reference TRBV5-6 and TRBJ2-7 for the parts outside the CDR3, the full variable domain is DAGVTQSPTHLIKTRGQQVTLRCSPKSGHDTVSWYQQALGQGPQFIFQYYEEEERQRGNFPDRFSGHQFPNYSSELNVNALLLGDSALYLCASSSLGTASYEQYFGPGTRLTVT.

V and J are TRBV28 and TRBJ1-2, with TRBD1 as a possible D gene (5 bases). Trimming took off 8 bases at V and 4 bases at J, with 20 bases between the two ends. The CDR3 covers 15 residues. Germline CDR1 is MDHEN and CDR2 is SYDVKM. CDR3 bases: TGTGCCAGCGCTGTCGGGGGTGACAAACCCTATGGCTACACCTTC. Translating gives CASAVGGDKPYGYTF.

The J gene is TRBJ2-2, the V gene TRBV14; unclear D gene. Germline V gives CDR1 SGHDN, CDR2 FVKESK. There are 14 residues in the CDR3. The V end was cut by 3 bases, the J end by 4 bases, with 9 bases between. CDR3 residues: CASSQLFPTGELFF. The CDR3, as DNA: TGTGCCAGCAGCCAGCTTTTTCCCACCGGGGAGCTGTTTTTT.

Here the CDR3 reads CSARDPRVVGDEQFF. CDR3 sequence (DNA): TGCAGTGCTAGAGATCCAAGGGTTGTAGGCGATGAGCAGTTCTTC. The chain is built from TRBV20-1 and TRBJ2-1; no clear D gene. Germline CDR1 and CDR2: DFQATT and SNEGSKA (reference sequence). The CDR3 runs to 15 residues. Trimming cost V 0 bases and J 8 bases, with 17 bases left between them.

This clonotype was counted only a few times. At one end, the junction sequence differs from germline, possibly due to a read error. J is TRBJ2-5 and V is TRBV7-7; TRBD2 agrees at 9 bases. CDR1 is SSHAT, CDR2 FNYEAQ, per germline (reference sequence). The CDR3 has 15 residues. CDR3 in amino acids: CASSLGLATQETQYF. The CDR3 DNA is TGTGCTAGCAGCTTAGGACTAGCGACCCAAGAGACCCAGTACTTC.

This clonotype was observed many times. V is TRBV10-3 and J is TRBJ1-6; D gene uncertain. This CDR3 is built from 13 residues. The germline CDR1 and CDR2 sequences are ENHRY and SYGVKD. Trimming cost V 3 bases and J 9 bases, with 9 bases left between them. The CDR3 DNA sequence: TGTGCCATCAGTGAAAAGTGGGGTTCACCCCTCCACTTT. Its protein product is CAISEKWGSPLHF.

Note on this clonotype: This could be a read error, since a much larger clone is one nucleotide away. The V gene is TRBV2, the J gene TRBJ2-7; 7 nucleotides line up with TRBD1. The germline CDR1 and CDR2 sequences are SNHLY and FYNNEI. V shed 6 bases and J 3 bases; nucleotides not matched to a gene: 11. This CDR3 has 15 residues. This CDR3 reads CASRPEGDRIYEQYF. The CDR3 DNA reads TGTGCCAGCAGGCCGGAAGGGGACAGAATCTACGAGCAGTACTTC.

In its sample, this clonotype was seen a few times. J is TRBJ2-3 and V is TRBV28, with D unclear. V lost 4 bases and J 4 bases, leaving 9 bases between the germline ends. The V gene's germline CDR1 is MDHEN and CDR2 SYDVKM. The length of the CDR3 is 13 residues. The CDR3 sequence: CASSSLAADTQYF. DNA for the CDR3: TGTGCCAGCAGTTCTTTAGCTGCAGATACGCAGTATTTT.

The chain employs TRBV12-3 or TRBV12-4 and TRBJ2-7, with 7 bases that match TRBD2. The CDR3 loop spans 16 amino acids. V was pared by 3 bases and J by 0 bases, with 8 bases of the junction left unmatched. The CDR3 DNA sequence: TGTGCCAGCAGTTTTAGTTCTAGCGGATCCTCCTACGAGCAGTACTTC. It yields the protein CASSFSSSGSSYEQYF.

This chain joins TRBV7-9 and TRBJ2-6; D is unresolved. Germline V gene lookup returns CDR1 SEHNR and CDR2 FQNEAQ (reference sequence). V was shortened by 5 bases and J by 0 bases, with 5 bases between the two germline ends. CDR3 length equals 14 residues. The CDR3 coding sequence is TGTGCCAGCAGCCAGGCCTCTGGGGCCAACGTCCTGACTTTC. Amino acids: CASSQASGANVLTF.

V and J are TRBV11-2 and TRBJ2-4; 10 bases line up with TRBD1. Trimming cost V 5 bases and J 5 bases; bases outside gene matches: 6. This CDR3 spans 15 amino acids. Germline V lookup: CDR1 SGHAT, CDR2 FQNNGV. The CDR3 here is CASSTTGGFQNIQYF. The CDR3 DNA reads as TGTGCCAGCAGCACGACAGGGGGCTTCCAAAACATTCAGTACTTC.